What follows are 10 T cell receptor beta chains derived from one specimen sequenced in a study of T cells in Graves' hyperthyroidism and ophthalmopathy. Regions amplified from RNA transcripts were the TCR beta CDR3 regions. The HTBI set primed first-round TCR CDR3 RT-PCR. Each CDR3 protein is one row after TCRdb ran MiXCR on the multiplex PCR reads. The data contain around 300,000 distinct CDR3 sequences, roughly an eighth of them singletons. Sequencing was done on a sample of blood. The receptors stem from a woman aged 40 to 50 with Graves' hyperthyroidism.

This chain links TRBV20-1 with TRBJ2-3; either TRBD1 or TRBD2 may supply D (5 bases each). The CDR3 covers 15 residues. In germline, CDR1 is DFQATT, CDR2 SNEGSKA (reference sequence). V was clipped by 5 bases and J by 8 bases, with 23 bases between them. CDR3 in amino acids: CSAVRGYGGVGTQYF. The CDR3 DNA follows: TGCAGTGCTGTGAGGGGCTACGGAGGAGTTGGTACGCAGTATTTT.

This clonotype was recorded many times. The CDR3 DNA follows: TGTGCCAGCAGGGAGGAAGCGAATGAGCAGTTCTTC. It specifies CASREEANEQFF. The chain couples TRBV6-2 or TRBV6-3 to TRBJ2-1; perhaps TRBD2 as D (5 bases). The V end lost 6 bases, the J end lost 7 bases, and 10 bases lay between the germline ends. The CDR3 length is 12 residues. The germline gives CDR1 MNHEY, CDR2 SVGEGT.

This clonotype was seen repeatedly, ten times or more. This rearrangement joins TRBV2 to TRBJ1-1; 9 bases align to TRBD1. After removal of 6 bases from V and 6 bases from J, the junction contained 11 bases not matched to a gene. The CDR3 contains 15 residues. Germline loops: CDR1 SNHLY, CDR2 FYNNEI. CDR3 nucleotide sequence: TGTGCCAGCAGCCGCATTTATACAGGGGGCTCTGAAGCTTTCTTT. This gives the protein CASSRIYTGGSEAFF.

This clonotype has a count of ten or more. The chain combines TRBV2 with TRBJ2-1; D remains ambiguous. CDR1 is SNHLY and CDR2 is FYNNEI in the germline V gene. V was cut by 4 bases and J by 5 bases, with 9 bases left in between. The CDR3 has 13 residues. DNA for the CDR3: TGTGCCAGCAGTGGGTATAGGAACAATGAGCAGTTCTTC. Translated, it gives CASSGYRNNEQFF.

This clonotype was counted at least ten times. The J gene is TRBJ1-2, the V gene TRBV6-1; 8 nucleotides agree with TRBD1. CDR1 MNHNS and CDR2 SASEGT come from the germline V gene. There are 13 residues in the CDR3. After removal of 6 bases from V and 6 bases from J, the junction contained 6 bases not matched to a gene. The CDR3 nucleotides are TGTGCCAGCAGACCACGGACAGGGCATGGCTACACCTTC. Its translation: CASRPRTGHGYTF.

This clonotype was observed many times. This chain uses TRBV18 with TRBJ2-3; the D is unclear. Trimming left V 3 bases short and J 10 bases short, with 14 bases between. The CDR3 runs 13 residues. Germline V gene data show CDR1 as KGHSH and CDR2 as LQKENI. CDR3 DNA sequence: TGTGCCAGCTCACCCACTGTAGTAGAGCCGCAGTATTTT. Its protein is CASSPTVVEPQYF.

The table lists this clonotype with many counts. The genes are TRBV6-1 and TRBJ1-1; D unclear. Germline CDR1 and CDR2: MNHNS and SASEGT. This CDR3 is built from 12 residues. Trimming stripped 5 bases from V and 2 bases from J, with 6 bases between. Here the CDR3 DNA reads TGTGCCAGCAGTTATGTCAACACTGAAGCTTTCTTT. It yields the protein CASSYVNTEAFF.

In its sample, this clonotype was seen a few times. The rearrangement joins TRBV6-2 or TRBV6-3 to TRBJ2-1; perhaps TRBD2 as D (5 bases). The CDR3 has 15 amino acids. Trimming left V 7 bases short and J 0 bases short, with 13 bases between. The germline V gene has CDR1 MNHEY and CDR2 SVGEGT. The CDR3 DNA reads TGTGCCAGCACCAAAGCTAGCCGCTCCTACAATGAGCAGTTCTTC. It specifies CASTKASRSYNEQFF.

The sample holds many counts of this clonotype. CDR3 DNA: TGTGCCAGCAGGCAGAATTCACCCCTCCACTTT. The encoded protein is CASRQNSPLHF. The V and J genes are TRBV12-3 or TRBV12-4 and TRBJ1-6; unclear D gene. CDR3 size: 11 residues. V lost 6 bases and J 7 bases, leaving 4 bases between the germline ends.

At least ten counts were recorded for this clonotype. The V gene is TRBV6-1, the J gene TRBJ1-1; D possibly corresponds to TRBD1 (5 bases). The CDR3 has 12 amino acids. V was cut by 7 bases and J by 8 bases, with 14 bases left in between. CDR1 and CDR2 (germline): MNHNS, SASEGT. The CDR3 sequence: CASKYRRAEAFF. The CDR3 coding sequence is TGTGCCAGCAAGTACCGCAGGGCCGAAGCTTTCTTT.